This TCR beta chain was obtained from a study of blood T cell repertoires in COVID-19. Overall study: Whether acute or convalescent, the COVID-19 samples came from the United States, Italy and Spain.

Methods used by the authors: Reference gene primer amplification gave estimated nucleated cell counts. Some clones are missing from TCRdb's copy, which holds only in-frame ones; the method was immunoSEQ multiplex PCR. The DNA gave D and trimming, while V, J and clone size come from that table. The sample includes 260,000 or so clones, 85% of them seen just once. Germline lookup yields CDR1 SEHNR and CDR2 FQNEAQ (reference sequence). V lost 1 base, J lost 4 bases, and 11 bases lay in between. CDR3 length equals 15 residues. Material for sequencing was PBMCs or T cells enriched from blood (not recorded which). The chain combines TRBV7-9 with TRBJ1-5, with a possible D match to TRBD1 (6 bases). The receptor's source is a woman aged 45-59 years who had recovered from COVID-19. The CDR3 nucleotides are TGTGCCAGCAGCTTAGGGGGGACACCTAATCAGCCCCAGCATTTT. Protein sequence: CASSLGGTPNQPQHF.